Presented here are 12 T cell receptor beta chains from one specimen sequenced in a study of cytomegalovirus exposure and HLA in healthy donors listed by TCRdb under 2017. The protocol used for the library was the immunoSEQ multiplex PCR assay. A mixture of 60 forward primers for TCR Vbeta segments and 13 reverse primers for TCR Jbeta segments was used in the multiplex PCR. What TCRdb holds here is the immuneACCESS table cut down to in-frame rearrangements. Part of the clones is not present; checked against another copy, under half of the missing clones reflect an unresolved V gene, and the others are unexplained. Present in this sample are 95,000 to 120,000 clones, over 75% of which were seen just once. The ten largest make up around 2.7% of the sample. Sequenced material: PBMCs. These receptors originate from a woman aged 18-29 years in good health and CMV-seronegative.

V usage is TRBV7-2 and J usage is TRBJ1-3; 8 positions agree with TRBD1. Germline CDR1 SGHTA, CDR2 FQGNSA. CDR3 length equals 14 residues. With 5 bases clipped from V and 4 bases from J, the junction kept 4 bases outside the gene matches. CDR3 DNA sequence: TGTGCCAGCAGCCAGGACAGGGCCGGAAACACCATATATTTT. Encoded protein: CASSQDRAGNTIYF.

The V call is TRBV19, the J call TRBJ2-2; 12 bases agree with TRBD2. CDR1 is LNHDA and CDR2 is SQIVND in the germline V gene (reference sequence). The junction had 6 bases not matched to a gene; V was cut back by 10 bases and J by 0 bases. This CDR3 is 16 amino acids long. CDR3 loop: CATRRTSGANTGELFF. CDR3 nucleotide sequence: TGTGCCACCCGTCGGACTAGCGGGGCGAACACCGGGGAGCTGTTTTTT.

This clone was counted once. The V and J genes are TRBV6-5 and TRBJ2-3; 11 nucleotides align to TRBD2. The V gene end was trimmed by 2 bases and the J gene end by 4 bases; junction bases not matched to a gene: 5. The CDR3 has 16 amino acids. Germline V gene lookup returns CDR1 MNHEY and CDR2 SVGAGI. CDR3 bases: TGTGCCAGCAGTTACGGGACTAGCGGTGGGGCAGATACGCAGTATTTT. This codes for CASSYGTSGGADTQYF.

This rearrangement joins TRBV6-6 to TRBJ1-2; D may be TRBD1 (6 bases). The CDR3 consists of 15 residues. The ends were cut back, 11 bases at V and 7 bases at J, with 26 bases in the middle. Germline V CDR1 and CDR2: MNHNY, SVGAGI (reference sequence). CDR3: CAGTVNGDKRLGYTF. The CDR3 bases are TGTGCCGGTACGGTAAACGGGGACAAGAGGCTTGGCTACACCTTC.

The rearrangement uses TRBV27 and TRBJ2-1; 7 bases match TRBD2. Trimming removed 3 bases from V and 7 bases from J; junction bases left unmatched: 6. The CDR3 extends over 14 amino acids. Germline values: CDR1 MNHEY, CDR2 SMNVEV (reference sequence). CDR3 coding DNA: TGTGCCAGCAGTTTGGTAGCGGGCCCTAATGAGCAGTTCTTC. Its translation: CASSLVAGPNEQFF.

The chain uses TRBV27 and TRBJ1-5; D unresolved. The CDR3 sequence is 15 residues long. Trimming left V 4 bases short and J 4 bases short, with 14 bases between. CDR1 is MNHEY, CDR2 SMNVEV, per germline (reference sequence). The CDR3 reads CASSSRESGNQPQHF. For the CDR3, the DNA is TGTGCCAGCAGTTCCCGGGAGTCTGGAAATCAGCCCCAGCATTTT.

This clone has just one count. V usage is TRBV29-1 and J usage is TRBJ2-1, with 8 bases aligning to TRBD2. This CDR3 comprises 13 residues. Trimming cost V 6 bases and J 8 bases; bases outside gene matches: 9. Germline assignment: CDR1 SQVTM and CDR2 ANQGSEA. The CDR3 protein is CSVLIAGTYEQFF. DNA for the CDR3: TGCAGCGTCCTAATAGCGGGGACGTATGAGCAGTTCTTC.

V usage is TRBV5-1 and J usage is TRBJ2-5; 8 bases align to TRBD2. The trim removed 0 bases at V and 6 bases at J, leaving 4 bases unmatched. Germline CDR1 SGHRS, CDR2 YFSETQ. The CDR3 spans 14 residues. The CDR3 protein is CASSLDPGGKTQYF. The DNA of the CDR3 is TGCGCCAGCAGCTTGGACCCGGGGGGGAAGACCCAGTACTTC. Based on the CDR3 plus reference TRBV5-1 and TRBJ2-5, the full variable domain is KAGVTQTPRYLIKTRGQQVTLSCSPISGHRSVSWYQQTPGQGLQFLFEYFSETQRNKGNFPGRFSGRQFSNSRSEMNVSTLELGDSALYLCASSLDPGGKTQYFGPGTRLLVL.

This chain joins TRBV19 and TRBJ2-7; TRBD1 aligns across 7 bases. Losses at the gene ends were 6 bases for V and 4 bases for J; bases not matched to a gene: 12. This CDR3 has 15 amino acids. Per germline, CDR1 LNHDA and CDR2 SQIVND (reference sequence). CDR3 in amino acids: CASSPPGTAVYEQYF. The CDR3 DNA sequence: TGTGCCAGTAGCCCCCCCGGGACAGCTGTATACGAGCAGTACTTC.

The chain recombines TRBV5-5 with TRBJ1-4, with D possibly being TRBD1 (6 bases). Germline V gives CDR1 SGHKS, CDR2 YYEKEE (reference sequence). V was pared by 3 bases and J by 5 bases, with 14 bases between. The length of the CDR3 is 15 residues. This chain's CDR3 is CASSSPGQLNEKLFF. The CDR3 DNA reads as TGTGCCAGCAGCTCGCCGGGACAACTCAATGAAAAACTGTTTTTT.

CDR3 coding DNA: TGTGCCAGCAGCTACAGTGGACAGGCGGGGAGCACTGAAGCTTTCTTT. It encodes CASSYSGQAGSTEAFF. The chain couples TRBV7-9 to TRBJ1-1, with 7 bases identical to TRBD1. V gave up 4 bases and J gave up 4 bases; unmatched junction bases: 12. The germline V gene has CDR1 SEHNR and CDR2 FQNEAQ (reference sequence). The CDR3 has 16 amino acids.

The V gene is TRBV27, the J gene TRBJ2-7; TRBD2 might be the D (6 bases). Between the trimmed V and J ends, which lost 1 base and 3 bases, there was a span of 16 bases. The CDR3 has 16 residues. Germline CDR1 MNHEY, CDR2 SMNVEV (reference sequence). The CDR3 coding sequence is TGTGCCAGCAGTTTATTGCCCCCGGAGGGCAACTACGAGCAGTACTTC. It encodes CASSLLPPEGNYEQYF.